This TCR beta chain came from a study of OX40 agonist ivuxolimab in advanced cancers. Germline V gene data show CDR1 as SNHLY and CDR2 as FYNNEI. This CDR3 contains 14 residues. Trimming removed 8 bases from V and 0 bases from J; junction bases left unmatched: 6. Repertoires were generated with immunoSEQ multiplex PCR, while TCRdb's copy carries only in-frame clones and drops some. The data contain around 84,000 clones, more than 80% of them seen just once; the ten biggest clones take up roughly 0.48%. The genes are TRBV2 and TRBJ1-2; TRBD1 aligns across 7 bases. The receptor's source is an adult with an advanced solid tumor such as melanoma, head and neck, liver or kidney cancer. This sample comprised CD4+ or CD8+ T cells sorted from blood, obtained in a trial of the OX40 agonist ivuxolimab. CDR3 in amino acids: CASSGGFPNYGYTF. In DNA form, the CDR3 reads TGTGCCAGCTCAGGGGGTTTCCCTAACTATGGCTACACCTTC.